The 21 T cell receptor beta chains presented below share a single source sample, sequenced in a study of blood T cells in healthy people across ages. A J-beta primer mix and a sample-barcoded 5' primer were used in a second PCR of about 7 to 12 cycles. TCRdb re-called the 5' RACE reads with MiXCR, one entry per CDR3 protein. This sample has approximately 810,000 distinct CDR3 sequences, with 29% found just once. What was sequenced was blood. The receptor set was obtained from a woman of 80 years or more in good health.

Worth noting for this clonotype: A much larger clone lies one base from this, so it may be a read error. The chain carries TRBV6-2 or TRBV6-3 and TRBJ2-7, with 8 bases matching TRBD1. The CDR3 covers 15 residues. Trimming removed 5 bases from V and 7 bases from J; junction bases left unmatched: 13. CDR1 and CDR2 (germline): MNHEY, SVGEGT. For the CDR3, the DNA is TGTGCCAGCAGTAACCCACGACAGGGGATGAATGAGCAGTACTTC. Amino acids: CASSNPRQGMNEQYF.

This clonotype was counted ten times or more. V and J are TRBV7-2 and TRBJ2-5; D may match TRBD1 or TRBD2 (5 bases each). Germline V gene lookup returns CDR1 SGHTA and CDR2 FQGNSA. CDR3 size: 16 residues. V was shortened by 4 bases and J by 1 base, with 16 bases between the two germline ends. The DNA for the CDR3 is TGTGCCAGCAGCTCCGCCAGGAAGGGGACCCAAGAGACCCAGTACTTC. Translating gives CASSSARKGTQETQYF.

V usage is TRBV3-1 and J usage is TRBJ1-1, with TRBD1 matching 7 bases. The CDR3 length is 15 residues. The V segment lost 6 bases and the J segment 0 bases; nucleotides outside the gene matches: 7. Germline CDR1 reads LGHDT; CDR2 reads YNNKEL (reference sequence). CDR3 region: CASRPTGRMNTEAFF. CDR3 in DNA: TGTGCCAGCAGGCCGACAGGGAGGATGAACACTGAAGCTTTCTTT.

This clonotype was recorded at least ten times. V gene TRBV20-1 combines with J gene TRBJ2-3, with D uncertain. V was pared by 1 base and J by 0 bases, with 11 bases between. This CDR3 spans 15 amino acids. Per germline, CDR1 DFQATT and CDR2 SNEGSKA (reference sequence). The DNA of the CDR3 is TGCAGTGCTAGAGTTAAAACAGTAAGCACAGATACGCAGTATTTT. Encoded protein: CSARVKTVSTDTQYF.

This clonotype was picked up many times. The junction and the germline gene differ at one end; a read error may be behind it. This chain joins TRBV7-7 and TRBJ2-5; D possibly matches TRBD1 or TRBD2 (6 bases each). The germline V gene encodes CDR1 SSHAT and CDR2 FNYEAQ (reference sequence). The CDR3 is made up of 13 amino acids. The CDR3 sequence is CASSRGRLETQYF. The CDR3 DNA reads as TGTGCTAGCAGCCGGGGGCGTTTAGAGACCCAGTACTTC.

In its sample, this clonotype was seen a few times. The chain links TRBV5-1 to TRBJ1-2; D not certain. The CDR3 is made up of 14 amino acids. The V gene's germline CDR1 is SGHRS and CDR2 YFSETQ. Trimming took 0 bases from V and 8 from J, leaving 14 bases between them. As DNA, the CDR3 is TGCGCCAGCAGCTTGGCCAACGCAGGTGAAGGCTACACCTTC. The encoded protein is CASSLANAGEGYTF. Combining the CDR3 with reference TRBV5-1 and TRBJ1-2 gives the whole variable domain KAGVTQTPRYLIKTRGQQVTLSCSPISGHRSVSWYQQTPGQGLQFLFEYFSETQRNKGNFPGRFSGRQFSNSRSEMNVSTLELGDSALYLCASSLANAGEGYTFGSGTRLTVV.

Comment on this clonotype: At one of its ends the junction is not consistent with the germline gene, which may arise from a read error. The chain has TRBV12-3 or TRBV12-4 and TRBJ2-3, with 10 bases that match TRBD1. The CDR3 sequence is 18 residues long. CDR3 sequence reads: CASSKSGTGAVYTDAQYF. As DNA, the CDR3 is TGTGCCAGCAGTAAATCCGGGACAGGGGCCGTATACACAGATGCGCAGTATTTT.

There are many counts of this clonotype. This could be a read error, since a much larger clone is one nucleotide away. The chain couples TRBV20-1 to TRBJ2-1; no definite D call. The germline V gene encodes CDR1 DFQATT and CDR2 SNEGSKA (reference sequence). Deletions cut 6 bases from V and 7 bases from J, with 19 bases between. The CDR3 totals 14 residues. CDR3 sequence reads: CSAVGRSSNNEQFF. The CDR3 nucleotides are TGCAGTGCCGTAGGGCGGTCCTCGAATAATGAGCAGTTCTTC.

This clonotype showed up just a few times. The chain carries TRBV3-1 and TRBJ2-3; 9 positions agree with TRBD2. Germline trimming cut 1 base from V and 2 bases from J; bases unmatched to any gene: 7. Germline lookup yields CDR1 LGHDT and CDR2 YNNKEL (reference sequence). This CDR3 spans 17 amino acids. CDR3 DNA sequence: TGTGCCAGCAGCCAAGTTAGGCGGGGGGGACACACAGATACGCAGTATTTT. Protein product: CASSQVRRGGHTDTQYF.

This clonotype was seen many times. This chain uses TRBV20-1 with TRBJ1-2; D is perhaps TRBD1 (5 bases). CDR3 length: 12 residues. V shed 1 base and J shed 8 bases, with 11 bases lying between them. Germline CDR1 is DFQATT and CDR2 is SNEGSKA (reference sequence). The CDR3 region has the DNA TGCAGTGCTAGAGCTGGGGCGGAGGGCTACACCTTC. Protein product: CSARAGAEGYTF.

Ten or more counts support this clonotype. The chain joins TRBV7-9 to TRBJ2-7; D uncertain. The CDR3 runs to 15 residues. Germline assignment: CDR1 SEHNR and CDR2 FQNEAQ (reference sequence). Trimming left V 1 base short and J 2 bases short, with 12 bases between. The CDR3 here is CASSLGAGMTYEQYF. The CDR3 nucleotides are TGTGCCAGCAGCTTAGGGGCAGGCATGACCTACGAGCAGTACTTC.

This sequence joins TRBV2 and TRBJ2-1; D remains unclear. Germline-derived CDR1 and CDR2 are SNHLY and FYNNEI. The CDR3 length is 16 residues. Trimming removed 3 bases from V and 4 bases from J, with 16 bases in between. CDR3 amino acids: CASSDWSPVRYNEQFF. CDR3 nucleotides: TGTGCCAGCAGTGATTGGTCCCCCGTTCGATACAATGAGCAGTTCTTC.

This clonotype was counted at least ten times. This chain connects TRBV20-1 to TRBJ1-5; D is uncertain. The CDR3 runs to 16 residues. With 3 bases removed from V and 4 bases from J, the gap between germline ends came to 19 bases. From germline, CDR1 is DFQATT and CDR2 SNEGSKA (reference sequence). DNA for the CDR3: TGCAGTGCTAGGAATCCCGGGCCAAAACAGAATCAGCCCCAGCATTTT. Encoded protein: CSARNPGPKQNQPQHF.

The table lists this clonotype with many counts. This sequence joins TRBV5-1 and TRBJ2-5; TRBD2 aligns across 12 bases. The length of the CDR3 is 17 residues. Unmatched junction bases numbered 7, after V lost 3 bases and J lost 1 base. The germline V gene encodes CDR1 SGHRS and CDR2 YFSETQ. The CDR3: CASSSSGGALVQETQYF. The CDR3 DNA reads TGCGCCAGCAGCTCTAGCGGGGGGGCCTTAGTCCAAGAGACCCAGTACTTC.

This clonotype was recorded at least ten times. This chain joins TRBV5-6 and TRBJ2-5, with D perhaps TRBD1 (7 bases). The germline V gene encodes CDR1 SGHDT and CDR2 YYEEEE. The CDR3 sequence is 16 residues long. Trimming shortened V by 3 bases and J by 5 bases, and 20 bases separated the two germline ends. The CDR3 coding sequence is TGTGCCAGCAGCTCGAACTCACAGGGGAGGTTGGAGACCCAGTACTTC. Amino acid sequence: CASSSNSQGRLETQYF.

This rearrangement joins TRBV6-5 to TRBJ2-5; the D gene is possibly TRBD2 (5 bases). The CDR3 is made up of 14 amino acids. Germline CDR1 is MNHEY and CDR2 is SVGAGI. Trimming cost V 9 bases and J 4 bases, with 18 bases left between them. CDR3 nucleotide sequence: TGTGCCAGTCAACTTACGGGGAGACGAGAGACCCAGTACTTC. Protein: CASQLTGRRETQYF.

This clonotype has ten or more counts. This chain uses TRBV12-3 or TRBV12-4 with TRBJ2-5, with TRBD1 as a possible D gene (5 bases). This CDR3 is 13 amino acids long. V was trimmed by 8 bases and J by 4 bases, leaving 14 bases between them. The CDR3 loop is CASGEQVRETQYF. The CDR3 DNA is TGTGCCAGCGGTGAACAGGTGCGAGAGACCCAGTACTTC.

This clonotype was detected only a few times. A much larger clone differs by one base, so this may be a read error. The chain joins TRBV6-6 to TRBJ2-7; 11 nucleotides line up with TRBD2. The J call is in doubt because the DNA end fits TRBJ2-5 better. CDR1 is MNHNY, CDR2 SVGAGI, per germline (reference sequence). The CDR3 is 15 residues long. The CDR3 loop reads CTSSYGSGGAETQYF. The CDR3 coding sequence is TGTACCAGCAGTTATGGTAGCGGGGGGGCTGAGACCCAGTACTTC.

This clonotype was detected many times. This chain joins TRBV20-1 and TRBJ2-3, with TRBD2 identical over 11 bases. V shed 2 bases and J 4 bases; nucleotides not matched to a gene: 5. Germline V gene data show CDR1 as DFQATT and CDR2 as SNEGSKA (reference sequence). CDR3 length: 15 amino acids. CDR3 loop: CSARFSGGAADTQYF. DNA for the CDR3: TGCAGTGCTAGATTTAGCGGGGGGGCCGCAGATACGCAGTATTTT.

A note on this clonotype: Since a much larger clone is just one base distant, this may be a read error. The chain carries TRBV12-3 or TRBV12-4 and TRBJ2-1, with D uncertain. The CDR3 length is 11 residues. DNA for the CDR3: TGTGCCAGCTCCCTTTTGTACGAGCGGTTCTTC. It encodes CASSLLYERFF.

This clonotype was observed once. V is TRBV12-3 or TRBV12-4 and J is TRBJ2-3; D might be TRBD1 (5 bases). This CDR3 contains 13 residues. Trimming stripped 3 bases from V and 13 bases from J, with 17 bases between. This CDR3 reads CASSFTGADMEYF. For the CDR3, the DNA is TGTGCCAGCAGTTTCACAGGAGCAGATATGGAGTATTTT.